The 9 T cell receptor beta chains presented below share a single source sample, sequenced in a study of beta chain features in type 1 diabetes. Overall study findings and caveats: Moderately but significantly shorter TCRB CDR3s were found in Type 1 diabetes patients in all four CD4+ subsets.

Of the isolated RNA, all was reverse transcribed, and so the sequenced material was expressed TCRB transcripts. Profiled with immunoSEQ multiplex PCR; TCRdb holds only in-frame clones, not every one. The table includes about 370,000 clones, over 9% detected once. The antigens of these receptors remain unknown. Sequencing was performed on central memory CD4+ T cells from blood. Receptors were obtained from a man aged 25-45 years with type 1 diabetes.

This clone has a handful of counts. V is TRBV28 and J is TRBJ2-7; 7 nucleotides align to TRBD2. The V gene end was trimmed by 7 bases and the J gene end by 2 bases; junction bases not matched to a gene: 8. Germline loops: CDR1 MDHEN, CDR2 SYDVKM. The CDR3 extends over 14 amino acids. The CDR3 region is CASNRPGGTYEQYF. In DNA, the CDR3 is TGTGCCAGCAACCGACCGGGGGGAACCTACGAGCAGTACTTC.

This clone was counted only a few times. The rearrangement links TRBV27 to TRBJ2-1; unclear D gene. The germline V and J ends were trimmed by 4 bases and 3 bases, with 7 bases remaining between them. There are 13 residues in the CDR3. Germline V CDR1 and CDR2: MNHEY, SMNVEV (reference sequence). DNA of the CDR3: TGTGCCAGCAGTTCCCCTAGCTACAATGAGCAGTTCTTC. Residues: CASSSPSYNEQFF.

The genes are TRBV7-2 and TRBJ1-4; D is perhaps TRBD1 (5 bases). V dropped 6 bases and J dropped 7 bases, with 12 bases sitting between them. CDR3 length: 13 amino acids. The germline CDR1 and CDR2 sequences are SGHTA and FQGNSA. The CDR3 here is CASRATVGEKLFF. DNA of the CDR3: TGTGCCAGCAGGGCGACAGTCGGTGAAAAACTGTTTTTT.

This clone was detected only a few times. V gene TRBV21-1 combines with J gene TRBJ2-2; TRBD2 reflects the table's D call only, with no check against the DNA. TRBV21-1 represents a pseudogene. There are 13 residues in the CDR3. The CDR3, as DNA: TGTGCCAGCAGCAGGGGGGACACCGGGGAGCTGTTTTTT. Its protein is CASSRGDTGELFF.

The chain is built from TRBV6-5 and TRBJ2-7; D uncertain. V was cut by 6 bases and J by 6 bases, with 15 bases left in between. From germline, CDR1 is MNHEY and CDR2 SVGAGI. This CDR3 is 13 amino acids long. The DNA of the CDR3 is TGTGCCAGCAGGAATCTAGTCAGGCTCGAGCAGTACTTC. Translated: CASRNLVRLEQYF.

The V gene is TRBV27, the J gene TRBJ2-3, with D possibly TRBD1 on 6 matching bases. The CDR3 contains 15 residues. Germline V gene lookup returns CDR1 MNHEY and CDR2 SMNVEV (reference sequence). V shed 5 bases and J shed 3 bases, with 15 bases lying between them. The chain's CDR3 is CASSITGSKTDTQYF. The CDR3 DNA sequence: TGTGCCAGCAGTATCACAGGGTCAAAGACAGATACGCAGTATTTT.

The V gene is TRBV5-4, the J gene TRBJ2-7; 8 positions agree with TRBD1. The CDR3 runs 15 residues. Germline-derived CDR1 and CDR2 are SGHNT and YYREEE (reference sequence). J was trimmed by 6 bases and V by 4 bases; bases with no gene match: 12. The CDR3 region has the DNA TGTGCCAGCAGCCGGGTAGGACAGGGAGGCGGCGAGCAGTACTTC. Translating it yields CASSRVGQGGGEQYF.

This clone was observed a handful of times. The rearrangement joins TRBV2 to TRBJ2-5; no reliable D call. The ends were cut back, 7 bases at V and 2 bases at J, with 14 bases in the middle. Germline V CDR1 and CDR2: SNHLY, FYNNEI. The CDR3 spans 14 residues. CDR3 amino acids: CASTTNGGQETQYF. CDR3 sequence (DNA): TGTGCCAGCACGACAAACGGCGGACAAGAGACCCAGTACTTC.

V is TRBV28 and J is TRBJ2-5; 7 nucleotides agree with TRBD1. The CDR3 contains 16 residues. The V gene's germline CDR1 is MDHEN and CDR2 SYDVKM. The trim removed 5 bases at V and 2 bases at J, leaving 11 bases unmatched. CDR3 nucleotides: TGTGCCAGCAGTCTCCCCCCCGGGACAGCACAAGAGACCCAGTACTTC. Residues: CASSLPPGTAQETQYF.